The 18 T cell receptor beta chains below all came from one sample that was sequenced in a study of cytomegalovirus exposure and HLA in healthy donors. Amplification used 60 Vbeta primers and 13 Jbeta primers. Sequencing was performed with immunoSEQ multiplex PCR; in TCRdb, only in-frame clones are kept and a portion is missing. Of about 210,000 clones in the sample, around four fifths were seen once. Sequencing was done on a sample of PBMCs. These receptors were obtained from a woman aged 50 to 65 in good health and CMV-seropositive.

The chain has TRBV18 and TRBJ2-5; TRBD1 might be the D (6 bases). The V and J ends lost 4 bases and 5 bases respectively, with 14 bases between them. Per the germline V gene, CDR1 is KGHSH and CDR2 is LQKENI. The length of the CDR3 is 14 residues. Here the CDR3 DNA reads TGTGCCAGCTCACTGAACAGGGATGGGGAGACCCAGTACTTC. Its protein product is CASSLNRDGETQYF.

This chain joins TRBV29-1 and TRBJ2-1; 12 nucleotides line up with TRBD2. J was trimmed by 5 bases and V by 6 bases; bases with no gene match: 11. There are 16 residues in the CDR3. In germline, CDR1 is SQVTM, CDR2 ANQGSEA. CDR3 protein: CSVEGASGGAHNEQFF. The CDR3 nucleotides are TGCAGCGTGGAGGGAGCTAGCGGGGGGGCCCACAATGAGCAGTTCTTC.

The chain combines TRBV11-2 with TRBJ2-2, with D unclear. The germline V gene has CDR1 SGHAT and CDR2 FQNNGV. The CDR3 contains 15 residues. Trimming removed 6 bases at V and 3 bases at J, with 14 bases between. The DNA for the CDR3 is TGTGCCAGCAGTCTAACCAGGCTCGACACCGGGGAGCTGTTTTTT. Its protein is CASSLTRLDTGELFF.

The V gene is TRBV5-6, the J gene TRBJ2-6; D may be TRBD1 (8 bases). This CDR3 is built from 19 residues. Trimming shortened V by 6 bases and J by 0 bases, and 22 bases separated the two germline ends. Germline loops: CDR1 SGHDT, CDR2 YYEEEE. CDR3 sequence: CASTTWGGQVDSGANVLTF. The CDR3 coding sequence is TGTGCCAGCACCACCTGGGGGGGACAGGTGGACTCTGGGGCCAACGTCCTGACTTTC.

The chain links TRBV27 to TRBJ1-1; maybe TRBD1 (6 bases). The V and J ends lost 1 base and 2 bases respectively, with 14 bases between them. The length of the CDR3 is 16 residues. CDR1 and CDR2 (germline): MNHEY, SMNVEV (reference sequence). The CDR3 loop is CASSLYQGLQNTEAFF. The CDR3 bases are TGTGCCAGCAGTTTATACCAGGGGCTTCAAAACACTGAAGCTTTCTTT.

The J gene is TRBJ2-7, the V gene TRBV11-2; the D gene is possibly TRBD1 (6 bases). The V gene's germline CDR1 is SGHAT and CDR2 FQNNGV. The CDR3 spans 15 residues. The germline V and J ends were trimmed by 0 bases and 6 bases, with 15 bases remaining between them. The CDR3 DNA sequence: TGTGCCAGCAGCTTAGACATAGGGGCAGGGGTCGAGCAGTACTTC. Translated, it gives CASSLDIGAGVEQYF.

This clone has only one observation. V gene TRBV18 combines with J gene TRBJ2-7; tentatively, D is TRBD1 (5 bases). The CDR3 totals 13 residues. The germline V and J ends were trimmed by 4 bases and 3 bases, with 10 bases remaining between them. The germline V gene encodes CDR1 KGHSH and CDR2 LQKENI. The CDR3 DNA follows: TGTGCCAGCTCACTTCAGGGTTACTACGAGCAGTACTTC. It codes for CASSLQGYYEQYF.

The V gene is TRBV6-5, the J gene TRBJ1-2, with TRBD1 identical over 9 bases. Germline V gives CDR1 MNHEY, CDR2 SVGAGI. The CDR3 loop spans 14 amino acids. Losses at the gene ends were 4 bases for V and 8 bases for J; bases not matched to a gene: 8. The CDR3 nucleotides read TGTGCCAGCAGTTCGACAGGGGGGTCGCCCGGCTACACCTTC. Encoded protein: CASSSTGGSPGYTF.

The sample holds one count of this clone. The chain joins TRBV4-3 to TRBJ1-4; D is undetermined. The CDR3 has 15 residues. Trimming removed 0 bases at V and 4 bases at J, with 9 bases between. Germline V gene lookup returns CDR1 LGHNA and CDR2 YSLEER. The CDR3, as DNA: TGCGCCAGCAGCCAAGATGGGCAAAATAATGAAAAACTGTTTTTT. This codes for CASSQDGQNNEKLFF.

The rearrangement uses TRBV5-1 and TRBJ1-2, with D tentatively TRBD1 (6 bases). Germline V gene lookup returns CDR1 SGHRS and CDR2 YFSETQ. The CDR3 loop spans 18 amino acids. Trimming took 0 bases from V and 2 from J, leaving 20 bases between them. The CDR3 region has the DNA TGCGCCAGCAGCTTGGGAGGCCCCGACAGGACCATCAACTATGGCTACACCTTC. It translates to CASSLGGPDRTINYGYTF. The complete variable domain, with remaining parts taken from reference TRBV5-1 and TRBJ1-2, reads KAGVTQTPRYLIKTRGQQVTLSCSPISGHRSVSWYQQTPGQGLQFLFEYFSETQRNKGNFPGRFSGRQFSNSRSEMNVSTLELGDSALYLCASSLGGPDRTINYGYTFGSGTRLTVV.

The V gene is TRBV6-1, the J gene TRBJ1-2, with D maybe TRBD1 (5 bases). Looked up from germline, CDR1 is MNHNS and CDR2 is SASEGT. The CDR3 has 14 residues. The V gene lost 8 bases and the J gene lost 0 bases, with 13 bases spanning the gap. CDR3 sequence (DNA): TGTGCCAGCCTCTCCAGGGCTGCTAACTATGGCTACACCTTC. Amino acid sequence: CASLSRAANYGYTF.

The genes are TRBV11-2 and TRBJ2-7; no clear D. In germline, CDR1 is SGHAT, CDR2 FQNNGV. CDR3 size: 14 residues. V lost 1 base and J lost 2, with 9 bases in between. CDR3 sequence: CASSLGAGPYEQYF. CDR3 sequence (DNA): TGTGCCAGCAGCTTAGGTGCAGGCCCCTACGAGCAGTACTTC. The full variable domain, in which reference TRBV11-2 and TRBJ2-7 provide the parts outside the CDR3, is EAGVAQSPRYKIIEKRQSVAFWCNPISGHATLYWYQQILGQGPKLLIQFQNNGVVDDSQLPKDRFSAERLKGVDSTLKIQPAKLEDSAVYLCASSLGAGPYEQYFGPGTRLTVT.

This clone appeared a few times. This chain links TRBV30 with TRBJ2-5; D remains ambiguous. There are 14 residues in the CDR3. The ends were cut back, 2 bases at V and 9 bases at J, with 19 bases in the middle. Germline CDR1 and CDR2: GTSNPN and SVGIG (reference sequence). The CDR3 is CAWSPMGALRAQYF. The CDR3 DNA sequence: TGTGCCTGGAGTCCTATGGGCGCTCTAAGAGCCCAGTACTTC.

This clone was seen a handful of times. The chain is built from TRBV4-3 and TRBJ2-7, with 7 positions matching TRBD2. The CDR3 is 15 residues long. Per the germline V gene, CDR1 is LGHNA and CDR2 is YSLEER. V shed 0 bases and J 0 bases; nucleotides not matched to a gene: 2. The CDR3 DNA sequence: TGCGCCAGCAGCCAAGATGCGGGGGTCTCCTACGAGCAGTACTTC. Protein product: CASSQDAGVSYEQYF.

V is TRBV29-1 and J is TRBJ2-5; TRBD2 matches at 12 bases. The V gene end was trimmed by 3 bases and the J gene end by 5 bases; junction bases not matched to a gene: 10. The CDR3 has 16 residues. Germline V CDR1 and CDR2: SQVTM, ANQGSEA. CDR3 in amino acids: CSVEVPSGGAMETQYF. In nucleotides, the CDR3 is TGCAGCGTTGAGGTCCCTAGCGGGGGGGCCATGGAGACCCAGTACTTC.

Here the CDR3 reads CASSRGRMNTEAFF. The DNA of the CDR3 is TGTGCCAGTAGCCGAGGGAGGATGAACACTGAAGCTTTCTTT. The chain combines TRBV19 with TRBJ1-1; the D is unclear. V shed 6 bases and J shed 0 bases, with 11 bases lying between them. Germline V gene data show CDR1 as LNHDA and CDR2 as SQIVND (reference sequence). This CDR3 spans 14 amino acids.

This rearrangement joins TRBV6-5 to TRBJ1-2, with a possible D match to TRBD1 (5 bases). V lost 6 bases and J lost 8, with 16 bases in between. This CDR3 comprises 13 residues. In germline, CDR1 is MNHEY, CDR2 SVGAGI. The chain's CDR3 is CASSPGAARGYTF. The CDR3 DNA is TGTGCCAGCAGCCCTGGGGCCGCTAGGGGCTACACCTTC.

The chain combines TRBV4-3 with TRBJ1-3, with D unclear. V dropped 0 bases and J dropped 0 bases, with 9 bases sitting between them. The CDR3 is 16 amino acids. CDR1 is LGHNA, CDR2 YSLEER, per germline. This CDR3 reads CASSQDTGSSGNTIYF. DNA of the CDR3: TGCGCCAGCAGCCAAGATACGGGGAGCTCTGGAAACACCATATATTTT.